This T cell receptor (beta chain) was captured by sequencing in a study of T cell responses to AZD1222 COVID-19 vaccine. Study as a whole: Pooling covered second doses at about 4 or about 12 weeks.

This clone is a singleton in its sample. The antigen remains unidentified. Germline CDR1 reads MNHEY; CDR2 reads SMNVEV (reference sequence). This CDR3 has 11 residues. V was cut by 4 bases and J by 4 bases, with 4 bases left in between. The protocol was immunoSEQ multiplex PCR, while the TCRdb copy is restricted to in-frame clones and leaves out a portion. The sample has more than 95,000 clones, about nine tenths seen once. Study-wide findings and caveats: Spike as a whole was targeted by vaccine-associated CD4 TCRs, dominant at 160-218 and 743-854. No repertoire was sampled before or during the peak T cell response, only after it. Nearly half of spike-specific TCRs reportedly target variant regions that are unmutated in the B.1.351 and B.1.1.7 variants.

This sequence was found in an adult in good health. This specimen consisted of peripheral blood, obtained on day 0 of AZD1222 vaccination. The chain couples TRBV27 to TRBJ1-2, with no clear D. CDR3 sequence reads: CASSSGYGYTF. Written as DNA, the CDR3 is TGTGCCAGCAGTTCCGGCTATGGCTACACCTTC.